This TCR beta chain was sequenced in a study of cytomegalovirus exposure and HLA in healthy donors. General study points: It was approximately 150 TCR beta chains that were listed as cytomegalovirus-associated. CMV serostatus alone was available as immune exposure information. For presence/absence analyses, sequencing depth was assumed to be roughly uniform across donors.

A note on this clone: What it recognizes is unknown.

Trimming stripped 5 bases from V and 7 bases from J, with 15 bases between. Germline CDR1 is SGHVS and CDR2 is FQNEAQ. The CDR3 contains 14 residues. The PCR contained 60 Vbeta and 13 Jbeta primers. The assay was immunoSEQ multiplex PCR, and TCRdb's table has in-frame clones only and misses some. The sample features 87,000 or so clones, with 15% in its top ten. The origin of this receptor is a man aged 50-59 years in good health and CMV-seropositive. Material for sequencing was PBMCs. V is TRBV7-8 and J is TRBJ2-1; the D gene is possibly TRBD1 (6 bases). The CDR3 spells CASSTRTGSNEQFF. In nucleotides, the CDR3 is TGTGCCAGCAGCACCCGAACAGGGAGTAATGAGCAGTTCTTC.